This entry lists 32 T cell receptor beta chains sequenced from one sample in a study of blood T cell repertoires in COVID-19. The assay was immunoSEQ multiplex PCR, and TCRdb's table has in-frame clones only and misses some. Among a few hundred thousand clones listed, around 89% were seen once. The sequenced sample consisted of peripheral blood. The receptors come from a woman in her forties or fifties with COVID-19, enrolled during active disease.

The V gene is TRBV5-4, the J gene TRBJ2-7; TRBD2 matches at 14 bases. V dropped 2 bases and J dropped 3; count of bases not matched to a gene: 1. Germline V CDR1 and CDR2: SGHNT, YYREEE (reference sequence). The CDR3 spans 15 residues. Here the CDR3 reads CASSLGTSGSYEQYF. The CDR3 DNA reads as TGTGCCAGCAGCTTAGGGACTAGCGGGAGCTACGAGCAGTACTTC.

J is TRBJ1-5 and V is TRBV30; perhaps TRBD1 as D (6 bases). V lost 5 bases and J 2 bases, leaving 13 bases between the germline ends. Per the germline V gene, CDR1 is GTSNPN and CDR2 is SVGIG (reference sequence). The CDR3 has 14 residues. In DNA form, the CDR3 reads TGTGCCTGGGATACAGGGAGAGGCAATCAGCCCCAGCATTTT. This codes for CAWDTGRGNQPQHF.

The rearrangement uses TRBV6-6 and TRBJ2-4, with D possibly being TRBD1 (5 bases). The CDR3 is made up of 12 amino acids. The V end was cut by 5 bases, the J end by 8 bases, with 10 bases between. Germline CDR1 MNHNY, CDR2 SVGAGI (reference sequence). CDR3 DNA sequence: TGTGCCAGCAGTCGCAGGGAAGACATTCAGTACTTC. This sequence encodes CASSRREDIQYF.

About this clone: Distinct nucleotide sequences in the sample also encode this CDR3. CDR3 residues: CASRGLAGEETQYF. The DNA for the CDR3 is TGCGCCAGCAGGGGACTAGCGGGAGAGGAGACCCAGTACTTC. The chain joins TRBV10-2 to TRBJ2-5; 14 bases line up with TRBD2. This CDR3 is 14 amino acids long. Per the germline V gene, CDR1 is WSHSY and CDR2 is SAAADI. J gave up 5 bases and V 6 bases, and 2 bases lay outside the gene matches.

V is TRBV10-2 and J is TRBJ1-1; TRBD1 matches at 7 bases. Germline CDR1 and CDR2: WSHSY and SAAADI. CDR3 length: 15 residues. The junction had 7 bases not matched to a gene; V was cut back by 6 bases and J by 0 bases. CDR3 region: CASSEIGQVNTEAFF. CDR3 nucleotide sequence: TGCGCCAGCAGCGAGATTGGACAGGTGAACACTGAAGCTTTCTTT.

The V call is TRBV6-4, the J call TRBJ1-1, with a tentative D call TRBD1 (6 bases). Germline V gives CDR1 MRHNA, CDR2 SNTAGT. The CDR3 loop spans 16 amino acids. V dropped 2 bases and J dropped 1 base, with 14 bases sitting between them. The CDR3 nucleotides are TGTGCCAGCAGTGACACGGGGAAAGGGGGGAACACTGAAGCTTTCTTT. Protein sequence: CASSDTGKGGNTEAFF.

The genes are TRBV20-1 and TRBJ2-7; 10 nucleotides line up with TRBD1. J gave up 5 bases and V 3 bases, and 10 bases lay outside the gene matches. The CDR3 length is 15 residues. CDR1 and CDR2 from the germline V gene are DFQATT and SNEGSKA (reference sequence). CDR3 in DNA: TGCAGTGCTAGTAAGAGACAGGGGGCGCGCCACGAGCAGTACTTC. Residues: CSASKRQGARHEQYF.

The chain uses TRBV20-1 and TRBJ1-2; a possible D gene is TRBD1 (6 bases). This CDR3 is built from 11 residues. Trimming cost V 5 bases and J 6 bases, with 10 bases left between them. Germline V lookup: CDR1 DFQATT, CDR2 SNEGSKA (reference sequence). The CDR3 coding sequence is TGCAGTGCTCAGGGGCTTCATGGCTACACCTTC. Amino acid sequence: CSAQGLHGYTF.

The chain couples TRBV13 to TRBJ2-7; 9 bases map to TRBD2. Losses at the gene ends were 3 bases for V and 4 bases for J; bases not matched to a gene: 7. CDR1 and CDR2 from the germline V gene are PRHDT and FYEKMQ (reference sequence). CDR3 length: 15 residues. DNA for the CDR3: TGTGCCAGCAGCTTGGCTAGCGGGAACACTTACGAGCAGTACTTC. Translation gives CASSLASGNTYEQYF. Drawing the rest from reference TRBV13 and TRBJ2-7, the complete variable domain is AAGVIQSPRHLIKEKRETATLKCYPIPRHDTVYWYQQGPGQDPQFLISFYEKMQSDKGSIPDRFSAQQFSDYHSELNMSSLELGDSALYFCASSLASGNTYEQYFGPGTRLTVT.

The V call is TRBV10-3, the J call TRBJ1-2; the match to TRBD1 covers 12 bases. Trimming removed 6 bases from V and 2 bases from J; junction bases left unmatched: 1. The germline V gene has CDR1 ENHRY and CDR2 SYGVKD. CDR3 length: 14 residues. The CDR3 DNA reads TGTGCCATCAGAGGGACAGGGGGCAACTATGGCTACACCTTC. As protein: CAIRGTGGNYGYTF.

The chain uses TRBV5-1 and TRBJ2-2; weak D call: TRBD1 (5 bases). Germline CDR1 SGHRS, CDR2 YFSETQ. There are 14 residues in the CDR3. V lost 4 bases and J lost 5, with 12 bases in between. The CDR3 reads CASSPGQVTGELFF. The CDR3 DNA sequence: TGCGCCAGCAGCCCAGGACAAGTTACCGGGGAGCTGTTTTTT.

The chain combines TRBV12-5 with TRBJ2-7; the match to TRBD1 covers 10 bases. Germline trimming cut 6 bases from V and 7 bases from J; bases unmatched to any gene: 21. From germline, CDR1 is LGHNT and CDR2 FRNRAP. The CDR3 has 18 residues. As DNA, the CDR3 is TGTGCTAGTGGCCTCGGGACAGGGGTGACTTTCGACCCCCGAGAGCAGTACTTC. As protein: CASGLGTGVTFDPREQYF.

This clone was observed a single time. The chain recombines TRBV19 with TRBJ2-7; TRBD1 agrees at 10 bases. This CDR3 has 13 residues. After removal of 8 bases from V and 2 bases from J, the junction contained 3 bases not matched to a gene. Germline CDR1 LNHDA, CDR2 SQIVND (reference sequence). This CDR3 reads CASSGTGAYEQYF. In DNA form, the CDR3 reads TGTGCCAGTTCCGGGACAGGGGCCTACGAGCAGTACTTC.

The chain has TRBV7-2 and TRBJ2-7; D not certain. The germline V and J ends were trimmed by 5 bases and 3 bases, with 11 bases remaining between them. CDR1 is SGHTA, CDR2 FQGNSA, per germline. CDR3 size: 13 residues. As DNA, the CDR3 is TGTGCCAGCAGCCGCGGCGGTCTCTACGAGCAGTACTTC. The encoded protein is CASSRGGLYEQYF.

CDR3 sequence reads: CASSRQLAADTQYF. CDR3 nucleotides: TGTGCCAGTAGTAGACAACTAGCGGCAGATACGCAGTATTTT. The chain employs TRBV19 and TRBJ2-3, with 8 bases identical to TRBD2. The germline gives CDR1 LNHDA, CDR2 SQIVND (reference sequence). V lost 4 bases to trimming and J lost 4 bases; unmatched junction nucleotides: 4. The CDR3 is 14 amino acids.

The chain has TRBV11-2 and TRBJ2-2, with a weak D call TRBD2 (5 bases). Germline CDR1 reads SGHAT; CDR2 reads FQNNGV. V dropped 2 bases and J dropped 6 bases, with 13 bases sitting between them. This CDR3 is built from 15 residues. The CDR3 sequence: CASSLRVGDPGELFF. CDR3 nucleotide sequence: TGTGCCAGCAGCTTACGTGTCGGGGATCCCGGGGAGCTGTTTTTT.

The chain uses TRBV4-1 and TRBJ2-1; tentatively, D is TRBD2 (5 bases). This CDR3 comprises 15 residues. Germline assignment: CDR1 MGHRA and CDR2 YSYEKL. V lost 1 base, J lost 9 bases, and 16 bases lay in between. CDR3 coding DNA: TGCGCCAGCAGCCAAGCCAGCGGACCCATCCGTGAGCAGTTCTTC. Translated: CASSQASGPIREQFF.

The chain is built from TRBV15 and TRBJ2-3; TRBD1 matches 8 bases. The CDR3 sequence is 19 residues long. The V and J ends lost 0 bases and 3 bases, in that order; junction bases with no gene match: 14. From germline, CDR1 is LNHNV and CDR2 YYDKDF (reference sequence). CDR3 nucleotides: TGTGCCACCAGCAGAGATCGGGGATTAGGACAGGGAACGACAGATACGCAGTATTTT. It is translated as CATSRDRGLGQGTTDTQYF.

In DNA, the CDR3 is TGTGCCAGCAGCTCCTTCCGGGGGGATAATTCACCCCTCCACTTT. Its protein product is CASSSFRGDNSPLHF. The V and J genes are TRBV6-5 and TRBJ1-6, with D perhaps TRBD1 (5 bases). V gave up 6 bases and J gave up 5 bases, with 14 bases separating them. Looked up from germline, CDR1 is MNHEY and CDR2 is SVGAGI. The CDR3 spans 15 residues.

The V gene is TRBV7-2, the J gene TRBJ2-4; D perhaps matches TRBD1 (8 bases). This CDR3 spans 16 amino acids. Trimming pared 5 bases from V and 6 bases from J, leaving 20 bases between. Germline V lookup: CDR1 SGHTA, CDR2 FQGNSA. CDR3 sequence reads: CASSPRGGTGGNIQYF. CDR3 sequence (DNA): TGTGCCAGCAGCCCCCGCGGGGGAACAGGGGGAAACATTCAGTACTTC.

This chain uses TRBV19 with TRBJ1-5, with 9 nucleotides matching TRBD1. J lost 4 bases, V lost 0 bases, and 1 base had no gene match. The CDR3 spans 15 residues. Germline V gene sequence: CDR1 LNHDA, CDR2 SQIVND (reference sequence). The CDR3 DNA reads TGTGCCAGTAGTATAGAAGGACAGGGGAATCAGCCCCAGCATTTT. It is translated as CASSIEGQGNQPQHF.

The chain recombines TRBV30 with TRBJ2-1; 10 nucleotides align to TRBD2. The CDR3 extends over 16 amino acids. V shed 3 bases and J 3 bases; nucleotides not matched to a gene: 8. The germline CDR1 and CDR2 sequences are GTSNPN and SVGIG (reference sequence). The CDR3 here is CAWSQSGRAYYNEQFF. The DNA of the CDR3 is TGTGCCTGGAGCCAAAGCGGGAGGGCCTACTACAATGAGCAGTTCTTC.

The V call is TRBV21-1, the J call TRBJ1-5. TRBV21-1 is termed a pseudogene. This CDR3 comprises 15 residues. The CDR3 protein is CASTGVAGYNQPQHF. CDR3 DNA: TGTGCCAGCACCGGTGTAGCGGGATACAATCAGCCCCAGCATTTT.

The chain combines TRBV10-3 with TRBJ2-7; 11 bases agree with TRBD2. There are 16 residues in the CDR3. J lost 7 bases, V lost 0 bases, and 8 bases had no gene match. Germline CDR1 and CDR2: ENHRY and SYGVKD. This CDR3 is CAISESLAGGAWEQYF. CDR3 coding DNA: TGTGCCATCAGTGAGTCGTTAGCGGGAGGGGCCTGGGAGCAGTACTTC.

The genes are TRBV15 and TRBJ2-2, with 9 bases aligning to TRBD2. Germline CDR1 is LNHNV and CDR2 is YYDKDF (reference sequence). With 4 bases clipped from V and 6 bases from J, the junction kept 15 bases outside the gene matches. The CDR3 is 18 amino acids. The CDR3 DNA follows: TGTGCCACCAGCAACCCCCTGGGGCTAGCGGGATGGGCCGGGGAGCTGTTTTTT. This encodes CATSNPLGLAGWAGELFF.

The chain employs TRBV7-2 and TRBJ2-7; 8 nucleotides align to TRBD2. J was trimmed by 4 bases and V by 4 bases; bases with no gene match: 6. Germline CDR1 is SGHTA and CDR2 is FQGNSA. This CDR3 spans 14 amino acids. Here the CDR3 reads CASSYLAGGYEQYF. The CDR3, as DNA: TGTGCCAGCAGCTACCTGGCGGGAGGTTACGAGCAGTACTTC.

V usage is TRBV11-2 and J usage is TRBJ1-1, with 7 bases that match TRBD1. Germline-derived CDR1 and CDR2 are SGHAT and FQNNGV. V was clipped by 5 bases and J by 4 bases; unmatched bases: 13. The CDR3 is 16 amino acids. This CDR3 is CASSTQTYSGGTEAFF. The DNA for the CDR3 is TGTGCCAGCAGCACCCAAACCTACTCAGGGGGCACTGAAGCTTTCTTT.

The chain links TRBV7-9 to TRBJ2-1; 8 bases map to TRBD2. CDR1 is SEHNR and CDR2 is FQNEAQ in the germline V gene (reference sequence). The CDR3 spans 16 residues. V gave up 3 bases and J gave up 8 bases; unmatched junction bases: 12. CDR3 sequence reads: CASSFLPRTSLDEQFF. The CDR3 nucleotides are TGTGCCAGCAGCTTCCTCCCAAGGACTAGCTTAGATGAGCAGTTCTTC.

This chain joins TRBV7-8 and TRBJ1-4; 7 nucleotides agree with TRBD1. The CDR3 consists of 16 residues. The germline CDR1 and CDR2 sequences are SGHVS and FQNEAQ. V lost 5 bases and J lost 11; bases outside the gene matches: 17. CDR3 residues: CASSQPLTGSSGKLFF. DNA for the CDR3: TGTGCCAGCAGCCAACCCCTGACAGGGTCCTCTGGCAAACTGTTTTTT.

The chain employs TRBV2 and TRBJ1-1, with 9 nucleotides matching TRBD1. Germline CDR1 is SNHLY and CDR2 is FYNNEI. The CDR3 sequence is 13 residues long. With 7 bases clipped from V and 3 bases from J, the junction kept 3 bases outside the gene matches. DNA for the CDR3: TGTGCCAGCAACCGGGACAGGGACACTGAAGCTTTCTTT. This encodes CASNRDRDTEAFF.

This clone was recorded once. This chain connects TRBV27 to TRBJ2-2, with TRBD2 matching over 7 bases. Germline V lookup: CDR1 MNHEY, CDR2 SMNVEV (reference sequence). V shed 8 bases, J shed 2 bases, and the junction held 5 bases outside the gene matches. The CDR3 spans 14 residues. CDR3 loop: CASRDYINTGELFF. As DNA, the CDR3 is TGTGCCAGCCGGGACTACATCAACACCGGGGAGCTGTTTTTT.

The CDR3, as DNA: TGCGCCAGCAGTCACGCCCCGGACAGCTTAACCTACGAGCAGTACTTC. Its translation is CASSHAPDSLTYEQYF. This chain connects TRBV23-1 to TRBJ2-7; D perhaps matches TRBD1 (6 bases). TRBV23-1 qualifies as an ORF whose function is uncertain. The CDR3 runs to 16 residues. Deletions cut 3 bases from V and 2 bases from J, with 17 bases between.